A selection of T cell receptor beta chains follows, all from one sample in a study of shared clonotypes between healthy human individuals. Using immunoSEQ multiplex PCR, the repertoire was profiled, and TCRdb retains in-frame clones only, with some absent. The data contain 1.5 million to 2.5 million clones, approximately 94% of them seen just once; the ten biggest clones take up approximately 1%. Material for sequencing was naive CD8+ T cells sorted from blood. These receptors all stem from a man aged 18-30 years in good health. Both conserved end residues are part of each CDR3. A D gene is named only where the DNA matches it firmly. Expanded clones get a size class; other rows say once, few or many, or leave the size out.

TRBD1 | TRBJ2-1 | TRBV19 | NA | TGTGCCAGTAGTAGAGCCGGGACAGGGGACAATGAGCAGTTCTTC | CASSRAGTGDNEQFF
NA | TRBJ2-2 | TRBV5-4 | NA | TGTGCCAGCAGCGAGGGATCGAACACCGGGGAGCTGTTTTTT | CASSEGSNTGELFF
NA | TRBJ2-7 | TRBV27 | NA | TGTGCCAGCAGTTTATACTTGGAAGGGGCGATGAACGAGCAGTACTTC | CASSLYLEGAMNEQYF
NA | TRBJ1-3 | TRBV2 | NA | TGTGCCAGCAGTGAAATGAGAAACACCATATATTTT | CASSEMRNTIYF
NA | TRBJ2-5 | TRBV4-3 | NA | TGCGCCAGCAGCCAAGTTTGGCTAGAACAAGAGACCCAGTACTTC | CASSQVWLEQETQYF
NA | TRBJ1-2 | TRBV4-1 | NA | TGCGCCAGCAGCCAAGGGCAGGGGACTAACTATGGCTACACCTTC | CASSQGQGTNYGYTF
TRBD1 | TRBJ2-1 | TRBV5-6 | NA | TGTGCCAGCAGCCCACAGGGGAGCTCCTACAATGAGCAGTTCTTC | CASSPQGSSYNEQFF
TRBD2 | TRBJ2-5 | TRBV29-1 | NA | TGCAGCGTTGAGTCTCCTGGCGGGAGCGAGACCCAGTACTTC | CSVESPGGSETQYF
TRBD2 | TRBJ2-7 | TRBV7-9 | once | TGTGCCAGCAGCTCGCCGGGACTAGCGGATTCCTACGAGCAGTACTTC | CASSSPGLADSYEQYF
TRBD2 | TRBJ2-1 | TRBV5-4 | NA | TGTGCCACCGGGACTAGCTCCTACAATGAGCAGTTCTTC | CATGTSSYNEQFF
TRBD2 | TRBJ2-7 | TRBV4-2 | few | TGTGCCAGCAGCCCAAGGACTAGCGGGATCCCATACGAGCAGTACTTC | CASSPRTSGIPYEQYF
TRBD1 | TRBJ2-7 | TRBV27 | NA | TGTGCCAGCAGACCACAGGGGGCGGGGGAGCAGTACTTC | CASRPQGAGEQYF
TRBD1 | TRBJ1-1 | TRBV30 | NA | TGTGCCTGTGCGGGACAGGGGACGGGGACTGAAGCTTTCTTT | CACAGQGTGTEAFF
NA | TRBJ2-6 | TRBV11-2 | NA | TGTGCCAGCAGCTTAGAGGCTAGAGTCTTGGCCAACGTCCTGACTTTC | CASSLEARVLANVLTF
NA | TRBJ2-7 | TRBV15 | NA | TGTGCCACCAGCAGAGAAACTCACGGGACCGCAGCCTACGAGCAGTACTTC | CATSRETHGTAAYEQYF
NA | TRBJ2-1 | TRBV9 | NA | TGTGCCAGCAGCGATGGCACTAGCATCCGCAATGAGCAGTTCTTC | CASSDGTSIRNEQFF
NA | TRBJ2-3 | TRBV7-9 | NA | TGTGCCACCCTACCACCAGGGATTTTGTCGGGAGATACGCAGTATTTT | CATLPPGILSGDTQYF
TRBD1 | TRBJ2-3 | TRBV4-1 | NA | TGCGCCAGCAGCCAGGGGGACAGGACCGTGGTAACAGATACGCAGTATTTT | CASSQGDRTVVTDTQYF
NA | TRBJ2-1 | TRBV7-9 | once | TGTGCCAGCAGTCCGGACAGCTCCTACAATGAGCAGTTCTTC | CASSPDSSYNEQFF
TRBD2 | TRBJ2-7 | TRBV28 | NA | TGTGCCAGCAGTTGGCTAGCGGGGGACTACGAGCAGTACTTC | CASSWLAGDYEQYF
NA | TRBJ1-2 | TRBV10-2 | NA | TGCGCCAGCAGTGGGGCGGAGTATGGCTACACCTTC | CASSGAEYGYTF
NA | TRBJ2-7 | TRBV11-2 | NA | TGTGCCAGCAGCGCCATCGGACGGATCTCCGCCTACGAGCAGTACTTC | CASSAIGRISAYEQYF
NA | TRBJ1-6 | TRBV21-1 | NA | TGTGCCAGCAGCAAAGTGCCAGGGACATATAATTCACCCCTCCACTTT | CASSKVPGTYNSPLHF
TRBD1 | TRBJ1-4 | TRBV15 | NA | TGTGCCACCAGCAGAGAGGGGCGGACAGGGCCTGCAACTAATGAAAAACTGTTTTTT | CATSREGRTGPATNEKLFF
TRBD1 | TRBJ2-7 | TRBV6-1 | NA | TGTGCCAGCAGTGAATGGGACAGGGGGCACGAGCAGTACTTC | CASSEWDRGHEQYF
NA | TRBJ2-7 | TRBV10-1 | NA | TGCGCCAGCAGTGATGCCCAAGAGGGGGTCGAGCAGTACTTC | CASSDAQEGVEQYF
NA | TRBJ1-2 | TRBV5-1 | NA | TGCGCCAGCACTCTCGCCGGGACACTTGAAGGCGGCTACACCTTC | CASTLAGTLEGGYTF
TRBD1 | TRBJ2-5 | TRBV5-1 | NA | TGCGCCAGCAGCTTGGCCAGACAGGGCTGGGAGACCCAGTACTTC | CASSLARQGWETQYF
TRBD2 | TRBJ2-5 | TRBV11-2 | NA | TGTGCCAGCAGCTTCCTTAGCGGGGGCCTAGAGACCCAGTACTTC | CASSFLSGGLETQYF